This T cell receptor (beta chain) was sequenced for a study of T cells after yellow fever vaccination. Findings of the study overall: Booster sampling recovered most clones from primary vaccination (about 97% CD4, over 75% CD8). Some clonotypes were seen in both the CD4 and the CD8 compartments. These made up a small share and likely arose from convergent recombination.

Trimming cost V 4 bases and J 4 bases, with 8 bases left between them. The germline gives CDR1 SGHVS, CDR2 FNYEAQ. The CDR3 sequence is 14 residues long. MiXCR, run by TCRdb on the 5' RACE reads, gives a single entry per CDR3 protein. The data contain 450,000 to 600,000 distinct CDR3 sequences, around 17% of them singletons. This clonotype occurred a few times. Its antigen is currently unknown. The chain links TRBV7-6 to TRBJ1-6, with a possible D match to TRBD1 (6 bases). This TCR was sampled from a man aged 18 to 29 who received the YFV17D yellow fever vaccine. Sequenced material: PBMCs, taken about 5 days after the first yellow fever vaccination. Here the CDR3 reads CASSSGQYNSPLHF. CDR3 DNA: TGTGCCAGCAGCTCAGGACAGTATAATTCACCCCTCCACTTT.